Below are 20 T cell receptor beta chains sequenced from a single sample in a study of T-cell reconstitution after alpha-beta-depleted transplantation in children. TCRbeta library preparation incorporated unique molecular identifiers. TCRdb called the PCR reads again in MiXCR, with one record for every CDR3 protein. This sample has 150,000 to 200,000 distinct CDR3 sequences, with around 6.8% found just once. Material: PBMCs from the stem cell graft donor, obtained from the stem cell graft. The receptors stem from a human donor who donated a stem cell graft to a child with Wiskott-Aldrich syndrome.

There are many counts of this clonotype. The rearrangement links TRBV7-2 to TRBJ2-2; the D gene is possibly TRBD1 (6 bases). Deletions cut 3 bases from V and 3 bases from J, with 8 bases between. This CDR3 has 14 amino acids. Germline V gene sequence: CDR1 SGHTA, CDR2 FQGNSA. The CDR3 DNA reads as TGTGCCAGCAGCTTCTCAGGGGACACCGGGGAGCTGTTTTTT. Amino acid sequence: CASSFSGDTGELFF.

CDR3 DNA: TGTGCCAGCGGACCGGGGACAGGGTCCTACAATGAGCAGTTCTTC. Residues: CASGPGTGSYNEQFF. The rearrangement links TRBV6-1 to TRBJ2-1, with TRBD1 identical over 9 bases. Germline CDR1 and CDR2: MNHNS and SASEGT. CDR3 size: 15 residues. The V segment lost 8 bases and the J segment 1 base; nucleotides outside the gene matches: 6.

This clonotype was detected many times. The chain couples TRBV5-1 to TRBJ2-3; D tentatively reads TRBD1 or TRBD2 (5 bases each). With 7 bases removed from V and 5 bases from J, the gap between germline ends came to 14 bases. This CDR3 is 13 amino acids long. CDR1 SGHRS and CDR2 YFSETQ come from the germline V gene. DNA of the CDR3: TGCGCCAGCCGGGGTCGAGGGGAAGATACGCAGTATTTT. Amino acid sequence: CASRGRGEDTQYF.

This clonotype was recorded a few times. V is TRBV7-2 and J is TRBJ2-4, with 8 bases that match TRBD1. Losses at the gene ends were 6 bases for V and 8 bases for J; bases not matched to a gene: 12. The germline gives CDR1 SGHTA, CDR2 FQGNSA. The CDR3 is made up of 15 amino acids. CDR3 amino acids: CASSSGGAGLDIQYF. CDR3 bases: TGTGCCAGCAGTTCAGGGGGCGCCGGCTTGGACATTCAGTACTTC.

This clonotype came up many times. The rearrangement links TRBV5-1 to TRBJ2-1, with D hard to call. The V gene's germline CDR1 is SGHRS and CDR2 YFSETQ. The V and J ends lost 5 bases and 7 bases respectively, with 22 bases between them. This CDR3 is 16 amino acids long. For the CDR3, the DNA is TGCGCCAGCAGTCTTACCTTGGCTCTCCTAGGAAATGAGCAGTTCTTC. Amino acid sequence: CASSLTLALLGNEQFF.

The rearrangement uses TRBV7-6 and TRBJ2-1; D not resolved. The germline gives CDR1 SGHVS, CDR2 FNYEAQ. The V and J ends lost 1 base and 4 bases respectively, with 14 bases between them. The CDR3 consists of 16 residues. The CDR3 region has the DNA TGTGCCAGCAGCTTAGACCTGGACCCCTCTTACAATGAGCAGTTCTTC. This encodes CASSLDLDPSYNEQFF.

There are many counts of this clonotype. The chain employs TRBV12-3 or TRBV12-4 and TRBJ1-2; D possibly corresponds to TRBD1 (5 bases). CDR3 size: 14 residues. V lost 2 bases, J lost 8 bases, and 15 bases lay in between. This chain's CDR3 is CASSLMSRDGGYTF. The CDR3 region has the DNA TGTGCCAGCAGTTTAATGTCCAGGGATGGAGGCTACACCTTC.

This clonotype was seen many times. The gene calls are TRBV6-1 and TRBJ2-7; no definite D call. The germline V gene has CDR1 MNHNS and CDR2 SASEGT. V gave up 9 bases and J gave up 0 bases, with 12 bases separating them. The length of the CDR3 is 13 residues. Here the CDR3 reads CASIHPVSYEQYF. In DNA, the CDR3 is TGTGCCAGTATTCACCCAGTCTCCTACGAGCAGTACTTC.

This clonotype has only a few counts. The chain has TRBV7-6 and TRBJ2-3, with 11 nucleotides matching TRBD2. The germline CDR1 and CDR2 sequences are SGHVS and FNYEAQ. Trimming removed 5 bases from V and 5 bases from J; junction bases left unmatched: 6. This CDR3 has 15 amino acids. The CDR3 coding sequence is TGTGCCAGCAGCACGCTAGCGGGAGGAAGAGATACGCAGTATTTT. Its translation: CASSTLAGGRDTQYF.

This clonotype appeared many times. This chain joins TRBV5-1 and TRBJ2-2; no reliable D call. V lost 4 bases and J 4 bases, leaving 14 bases between the germline ends. Per germline, CDR1 SGHRS and CDR2 YFSETQ. This CDR3 has 15 residues. In nucleotides, the CDR3 is TGCGCCAGCAGCCCTATCCCCCGCGGCACCGGGGAGCTGTTTTTT. Its translation: CASSPIPRGTGELFF.

This clonotype was observed at least ten times. The germline gene is not matched at one end of the junction; a read error may be the cause. The chain is built from TRBV27 and TRBJ1-1; D unresolved. The CDR3 covers 15 residues. CDR1 is MNHEY, CDR2 SMNVEV, per germline (reference sequence). CDR3: CASTPNVGKNTEAFF. In DNA, the CDR3 is TGTGCTAGCACCCCCAACGTCGGTAAGAACACTGAAGCTTTCTTT.

This clonotype was seen ten or more times. The chain joins TRBV20-1 to TRBJ1-4; 10 nucleotides align to TRBD1. The CDR3 is made up of 13 amino acids. Trimming removed 5 bases from V and 8 bases from J; junction bases left unmatched: 5. The germline V gene has CDR1 DFQATT and CDR2 SNEGSKA (reference sequence). The CDR3 DNA reads as TGCAGTGCTGGGGACAGGGGTCACGAAAAACTGTTTTTT. Translating it yields CSAGDRGHEKLFF.

A few counts support this clonotype. The chain links TRBV7-2 to TRBJ2-3; the match to TRBD2 covers 9 bases. This CDR3 spans 15 amino acids. Germline V lookup: CDR1 SGHTA, CDR2 FQGNSA. V dropped 3 bases and J dropped 7; count of bases not matched to a gene: 8. The CDR3 is CASSFGSGSSNTQYF. For the CDR3, the DNA is TGTGCCAGCAGCTTCGGTAGCGGGAGCTCGAATACGCAGTATTTT. Looking up the rest from reference TRBV7-2 and TRBJ2-3 gives the full variable domain: GAGVSQSPSNKVTEKGKDVELRCDPISGHTALYWYRQSLGQGLEFLIYFQGNSAPDKSGLPSDRFSAERTGGSVSTLTIQRTQQEDSAVYLCASSFGSGSSNTQYFGPGTRLTVL.

J is TRBJ2-1 and V is TRBV2; the D gene is possibly TRBD1 (6 bases). V lost 7 bases, J lost 10 bases, and 20 bases lay in between. The CDR3 runs 14 residues. Germline loops: CDR1 SNHLY, CDR2 FYNNEI. This CDR3 reads CASKVGAPYGEQFF. As DNA, the CDR3 is TGTGCCAGCAAAGTGGGGGCTCCCTACGGGGAGCAGTTCTTC.

This clonotype was picked up a small number of times. This chain links TRBV7-9 with TRBJ2-7; 7 bases agree with TRBD2. The CDR3 length is 14 residues. Germline-derived CDR1 and CDR2 are SEHNR and FQNEAQ (reference sequence). J gave up 1 base and V 7 bases, and 7 bases lay outside the gene matches. In nucleotides, the CDR3 is TGTGCCAGCACCCCCAGCGGGATTTCCTACGAGCAGTACTTC. Its protein product is CASTPSGISYEQYF.

This clonotype has at least ten counts. V gene TRBV28 combines with J gene TRBJ2-1, with D possibly matching TRBD2 (6 bases). The length of the CDR3 is 14 residues. Germline values: CDR1 MDHEN, CDR2 SYDVKM. V gave up 8 bases and J gave up 7 bases, with 18 bases separating them. The CDR3 DNA reads as TGTGCCAGCCTGCCTGGCGGGACTTGGAATGAGCAGTTCTTC. It specifies CASLPGGTWNEQFF.

The sample holds many counts of this clonotype. The genes are TRBV7-2 and TRBJ1-1, with a tentative D call TRBD1 (5 bases). Trimming cost V 5 bases and J 4 bases, with 17 bases left between them. In germline, CDR1 is SGHTA, CDR2 FQGNSA. The CDR3 is 15 amino acids. The CDR3 DNA follows: TGTGCCAGCAGCACCAGTCAGGGACGGCGCACTGAAGCTTTCTTT. This translates into CASSTSQGRRTEAFF.

Only a few counts were recorded for this clonotype. This chain uses TRBV30 with TRBJ2-1, with D perhaps TRBD2 (6 bases). In germline, CDR1 is GTSNPN, CDR2 SVGIG (reference sequence). Trimming cost V 0 bases and J 7 bases, with 13 bases left between them. This CDR3 is built from 14 residues. As DNA, the CDR3 is TGTGCCTGGAGTGTAATCGGGGCGGGAAATGAGCAGTTCTTC. The encoded protein is CAWSVIGAGNEQFF.

Of note for this clonotype: Sequence at one end of the junction differs from germline and may be a read error. The chain links TRBV6-2 or TRBV6-3 to TRBJ1-5; D gene ambiguous. From germline, CDR1 is MNHEY and CDR2 SVGEGT. CDR3 length: 12 residues. The DNA of the CDR3 is TGTGCCAGCACCGACTTTAATCTGCCCCAGCATTTT. As protein: CASTDFNLPQHF.

This clonotype was observed at least ten times. The gene calls are TRBV7-2 and TRBJ2-7; a weak D match, TRBD1 (6 bases). Germline CDR1 and CDR2: SGHTA and FQGNSA. Trimming removed 5 bases at V and 4 bases at J, with 18 bases between. The CDR3 loop spans 15 amino acids. DNA for the CDR3: TGTGCCAGCAGCCCAGGGGTCCAGCGAACATACGAGCAGTACTTC. Its translation: CASSPGVQRTYEQYF.